Shown below are 20 T cell receptor beta chains from a single sample sequenced in a study of cytomegalovirus exposure and HLA in healthy donors. Repertoires were generated with immunoSEQ multiplex PCR, while TCRdb's copy carries only in-frame clones and drops some. The sample lists 150,000 to 200,000 clones, about 90% occurring once. Source material: PBMCs. The receptors originated from a woman between 18 and 30 years old in good health and CMV-seropositive.

The chain carries TRBV7-6 and TRBJ2-7; 9 bases match TRBD1. The CDR3 loop spans 14 amino acids. V lost 5 bases to trimming and J lost 6 bases; unmatched junction nucleotides: 8. Germline CDR1 is SGHVS and CDR2 is FNYEAQ. In nucleotides, the CDR3 is TGTGCCAGCAGCCCGACGACAGGGGGGGGCGAGCAGTACTTC. This sequence encodes CASSPTTGGGEQYF.

This rearrangement joins TRBV7-9 to TRBJ2-1; 13 bases are a match to TRBD2. This CDR3 is 18 amino acids long. The trim removed 5 bases at V and 3 bases at J, leaving 10 bases unmatched. Per the germline V gene, CDR1 is SEHNR and CDR2 is FQNEAQ (reference sequence). The CDR3 here is CASSLGLAGVRGYNEQFF. Here the CDR3 DNA reads TGTGCCAGCAGCCTAGGACTAGCGGGAGTGAGGGGCTACAATGAGCAGTTCTTC.

The V and J genes are TRBV6-5 and TRBJ2-3, with D possibly matching TRBD2 (5 bases). V gave up 1 base and J gave up 14 bases, with 10 bases separating them. Germline V gives CDR1 MNHEY, CDR2 SVGAGI. The CDR3 totals 11 residues. The CDR3 sequence is CASSYFGLWYF. In DNA form, the CDR3 reads TGTGCCAGCAGTTACTTTGGACTTTGGTATTTT.

CDR3 bases: TGTGCCAGTAGCGACCGGGACAGCAGAAATGAAAAACTGTTTTTT. Its protein is CASSDRDSRNEKLFF. The J gene is TRBJ1-4, the V gene TRBV19; 7 bases agree with TRBD1. This CDR3 is 15 amino acids long. Germline CDR1 is LNHDA and CDR2 is SQIVND (reference sequence). Trimming cost V 6 bases and J 5 bases; bases outside gene matches: 9. Full variable domain (outside the CDR3, taken from reference TRBV19 and TRBJ1-4): DGGITQSPKYLFRKEGQNVTLSCEQNLNHDAMYWYRQDPGQGLRLIYYSQIVNDFQKGDIAEGYSVSREKKESFPLTVTSAQKNPTAFYLCASSDRDSRNEKLFFGSGTQLSVL.

This clone was observed once. The chain uses TRBV6-5 and TRBJ2-3; unclear D gene. The germline V gene encodes CDR1 MNHEY and CDR2 SVGAGI. The CDR3 consists of 15 residues. Trimming pared 6 bases from V and 7 bases from J, leaving 20 bases between. CDR3 sequence reads: CASSYNLDGVYTQYF. The CDR3 DNA reads as TGTGCCAGCAGCTATAACCTAGACGGCGTCTATACGCAGTATTTT.

The J gene is TRBJ2-1, the V gene TRBV10-3; the match to TRBD2 covers 10 bases. V trimming: 6 bases; J trimming: 1 base; junction bases outside the gene matches: 3. In germline, CDR1 is ENHRY, CDR2 SYGVKD. The CDR3 runs to 15 residues. The CDR3 nucleotides read TGTGCCATCAGCGCTAGCGGGAGTTCCTACAATGAGCAGTTCTTC. Residues: CAISASGSSYNEQFF.

This chain uses TRBV7-9 with TRBJ2-7, with 15 bases lining up with TRBD2. The J segment lost 7 bases and the V segment lost 4 bases, leaving 11 bases of the junction unmatched. CDR1 and CDR2 (germline): SEHNR, FQNEAQ (reference sequence). This CDR3 has 17 amino acids. The CDR3 is CASSSGIGLAGGPEQYF. The CDR3 DNA reads as TGTGCCAGCAGCTCCGGAATTGGACTAGCGGGAGGGCCTGAGCAGTACTTC.

The chain has TRBV5-1 and TRBJ2-4; TRBD1 matches at 8 bases. The length of the CDR3 is 16 residues. The J segment lost 2 bases and the V segment lost 3 bases, leaving 7 bases of the junction unmatched. From germline, CDR1 is SGHRS and CDR2 YFSETQ. In nucleotides, the CDR3 is TGCGCCAGCAGCTCCGACAGGGGATCGTCCAAAAACATTCAGTACTTC. Translating it yields CASSSDRGSSKNIQYF.

The chain links TRBV19 to TRBJ1-2; D not resolved. This CDR3 contains 15 residues. V was clipped by 6 bases and J by 1 base, with 15 bases between them. Germline values: CDR1 LNHDA, CDR2 SQIVND (reference sequence). CDR3 in amino acids: CASRPGFSYNYGYTF. The CDR3 DNA follows: TGTGCCAGTAGGCCCGGGTTTAGTTATAACTATGGCTACACCTTC. The full variable domain, in which reference TRBV19 and TRBJ1-2 provide the parts outside the CDR3, is DGGITQSPKYLFRKEGQNVTLSCEQNLNHDAMYWYRQDPGQGLRLIYYSQIVNDFQKGDIAEGYSVSREKKESFPLTVTSAQKNPTAFYLCASRPGFSYNYGYTFGSGTRLTVV.

The chain joins TRBV27 to TRBJ1-5, with 8 bases that match TRBD1. In germline, CDR1 is MNHEY, CDR2 SMNVEV (reference sequence). V lost 6 bases, J lost 5 bases, and 6 bases stayed unmatched. The CDR3 covers 14 residues. CDR3 in amino acids: CASSQDRDDQPQHF. DNA for the CDR3: TGTGCCAGCAGCCAGGACAGGGACGATCAGCCCCAGCATTTT.

The chain has TRBV15 and TRBJ2-3, with 7 positions matching TRBD1. Looked up from germline, CDR1 is LNHNV and CDR2 is YYDKDF (reference sequence). The ends lost 4 bases at V and 0 bases at J; junction bases unmatched: 4. CDR3 length: 15 amino acids. The CDR3 nucleotides read TGTGCCACCAGCAAGGGACAGCTCAGCACAGATACGCAGTATTTT. Its translation: CATSKGQLSTDTQYF.

J is TRBJ2-7 and V is TRBV28, with D possibly TRBD1 on 6 matching bases. The ends were cut back, 4 bases at V and 3 bases at J, with 13 bases in the middle. CDR1 and CDR2 (germline): MDHEN, SYDVKM. The CDR3 is 14 amino acids. The CDR3 loop reads CASSSSGQNYEQYF. CDR3 DNA: TGTGCCAGCAGTTCCTCAGGACAGAACTACGAGCAGTACTTC.

The chain has TRBV28 and TRBJ2-1; maybe TRBD1 (5 bases). V dropped 5 bases and J dropped 7 bases, with 15 bases sitting between them. Looked up from germline, CDR1 is MDHEN and CDR2 is SYDVKM. CDR3 size: 14 residues. CDR3 bases: TGTGCCAGCAGTCTATCCTGGGGCCAAAATGAGCAGTTCTTC. Translating gives CASSLSWGQNEQFF.

The V call is TRBV21-1, the J call TRBJ2-7; the tabulated D call, TRBD1, remains unverified against the DNA. TRBV21-1 represents a pseudogene. This CDR3 comprises 15 residues. For the CDR3, the DNA is TGTGCCAGCAGCAATTATAGGACACATCAATACGAGCAGTACTTC. Amino acid sequence: CASSNYRTHQYEQYF.

This chain connects TRBV27 to TRBJ2-5; 9 positions match TRBD2. V shed 5 bases and J 2 bases; nucleotides not matched to a gene: 15. CDR3 length: 18 amino acids. Germline CDR1 MNHEY, CDR2 SMNVEV (reference sequence). The CDR3 sequence: CASSPGRFASGTQETQYF. CDR3 nucleotides: TGTGCCAGCAGTCCCGGGAGGTTTGCTAGCGGGACACAAGAGACCCAGTACTTC.

V is TRBV10-2 and J is TRBJ2-2, with D hard to call. With 2 bases removed from V and 1 base from J, the gap between germline ends came to 5 bases. The V gene's germline CDR1 is WSHSY and CDR2 SAAADI. CDR3 size: 14 residues. The CDR3, as DNA: TGCGCCAGCAGTGAGACATGGAACACCGGGGAGCTGTTTTTT. Protein sequence: CASSETWNTGELFF.

This chain connects TRBV6-1 to TRBJ1-3; D might be TRBD1 (5 bases). This CDR3 region has 16 residues. Trimming stripped 3 bases from V and 4 bases from J, with 16 bases between. Germline assignment: CDR1 MNHNS and CDR2 SASEGT. The CDR3 nucleotides read TGTGCCAGCAGTGAGGATAGGGGCGCGAGGGGAAACACCATATATTTT. This codes for CASSEDRGARGNTIYF.

V and J are TRBV7-6 and TRBJ2-2; the D is unclear. The CDR3 length is 15 residues. CDR1 and CDR2 (germline): SGHVS, FNYEAQ. V gave up 1 base and J gave up 0 bases, with 6 bases separating them. The CDR3 spells CASSLEATNTGELFF. CDR3 DNA sequence: TGTGCCAGCAGCTTAGAAGCTACGAACACCGGGGAGCTGTTTTTT.

This clone occurred once. The chain recombines TRBV25-1 with TRBJ2-7; 7 bases are shared with TRBD1. V was clipped by 6 bases and J by 6 bases; unmatched bases: 8. This CDR3 comprises 13 residues. CDR1 MGHDK and CDR2 SYGVNS come from the germline V gene. In DNA form, the CDR3 reads TGTGCCAGCAGATACCTGGGACAGCGCGAGCAGTACTTC. Its protein product is CASRYLGQREQYF.

This chain joins TRBV6-5 and TRBJ2-7, with D possibly being TRBD1 (5 bases). Trimming cost V 2 bases and J 6 bases, with 14 bases left between them. The CDR3 consists of 14 residues. Germline V lookup: CDR1 MNHEY, CDR2 SVGAGI. The CDR3 reads CASSYGSIRGEQYF. The CDR3 region has the DNA TGTGCCAGCAGTTACGGTAGTATTAGGGGCGAGCAGTACTTC.